The subject of this entry is one T cell receptor (beta chain). The record originates from a study of blood T cell repertoires in COVID-19. As for the study in general: From the United States, Italy and Spain came samples of acute and convalescent COVID-19. PBMCs, B-cell-depleted T cells, or T cells provided the cDNA or gDNA that made up the material.

Authors' methods: Estimation of nucleated cell counts relied on the amplification of reference gene primers. The protocol was immunoSEQ multiplex PCR, while the TCRdb copy is restricted to in-frame clones and leaves out a portion. V and J calls and clone size are as listed in that table; D and trimming were resolved from the DNA. The data show approximately 160,000 clones, roughly 90% seen once. Trimming took 4 bases from V and 8 from J, leaving 7 bases between them. In germline, CDR1 is SGHRS, CDR2 YFSETQ. The CDR3 contains 11 residues. Participants, 18 to 89 years old, spanned around 26 US areas. This chain connects TRBV5-1 to TRBJ2-4; D remains unclear. The sequencing sample was made of PBMCs or T cells enriched from blood (not recorded which). This receptor was identified in a woman aged 50 to 60 who had recovered from COVID-19. The CDR3 DNA reads TGCGCCAGCAGCGCAGAAGACATTCAGTACTTC. Protein product: CASSAEDIQYF.